A single sample is the source of the 22 T cell receptor beta chains below, sequenced in a study of T-cell reconstitution after alpha-beta-depleted transplantation in children. Using unique molecular identifiers, the investigators prepared the TCRbeta library. One entry per CDR3 protein, called by TCRdb with MiXCR from the PCR reads. In the table there are under 450,000 distinct CDR3 sequences, roughly 15% of which are singletons. The sequenced sample was PBMCs, mostly from graft donor cells, obtained 360 days after TCRalphabeta/CD19-depleted stem cell transplant. The receptors were sampled from a boy under three years old who had a stem cell transplant for Wiskott-Aldrich syndrome, so the T cells may come from the graft donor.

This clonotype was counted between two and nine times. The gene calls are TRBV7-9 and TRBJ2-5, with D perhaps matching TRBD2 (5 bases). With 2 bases removed from V and 3 bases from J, the gap between germline ends came to 10 bases. Per the germline V gene, CDR1 is SEHNR and CDR2 is FQNEAQ (reference sequence). This CDR3 has 14 amino acids. CDR3 sequence (DNA): TGTGCCAGCAGCTTAATGGGTAGCGAAGAGACCCAGTACTTC. Protein product: CASSLMGSEETQYF.

This chain links TRBV5-1 with TRBJ2-7; D is undetermined. CDR3 length equals 13 residues. V dropped 0 bases and J dropped 3 bases, with 7 bases sitting between them. Germline V gives CDR1 SGHRS, CDR2 YFSETQ. The CDR3 nucleotides read TGCGCCAGCAGCTTGGCATCTTTCTACGAGCAGTACTTC. Its protein is CASSLASFYEQYF.

The chain combines TRBV4-1 with TRBJ2-7, with 9 bases that match TRBD1. Germline V gene lookup returns CDR1 MGHRA and CDR2 YSYEKL. With 3 bases clipped from V and 5 bases from J, the junction kept 5 bases outside the gene matches. The CDR3 spans 14 residues. The CDR3 protein is CASSQGQGMHEQYF. The CDR3 region has the DNA TGCGCCAGCAGCCAGGGACAGGGTATGCACGAGCAGTACTTC.

This clonotype was observed a handful of times. The chain is built from TRBV9 and TRBJ2-1; 8 bases are a match to TRBD2. Germline V lookup: CDR1 SGDLS, CDR2 YYNGEE. This CDR3 spans 16 amino acids. Trimming took 3 bases from V and 6 from J; bases not matched to a gene: 11. The CDR3 is CASSAPGTRWGNEQFF. The DNA of the CDR3 is TGTGCCAGCAGCGCCCCTGGGACTAGGTGGGGCAATGAGCAGTTCTTC.

The chain's CDR3 is CASSLKGRDQPQHF. Here the CDR3 DNA reads TGTGCCAGCAGTTTGAAGGGGAGGGATCAGCCCCAGCATTTT. The V and J genes are TRBV12-3 or TRBV12-4 and TRBJ1-5; a possible D gene is TRBD1 (5 bases). V was pared by 3 bases and J by 5 bases, with 11 bases between. The CDR3 loop spans 14 amino acids.

In its sample, this clonotype was seen many times. V usage is TRBV24-1 and J usage is TRBJ2-3; 8 bases match TRBD1. The CDR3 spans 16 residues. With 3 bases clipped from V and 5 bases from J, the junction kept 9 bases outside the gene matches. From germline, CDR1 is KGHDR and CDR2 SFDVKD. CDR3 nucleotide sequence: TGTGCCACCAGTGATCCATATAGACAGGGGATAGATACGCAGTATTTT. This codes for CATSDPYRQGIDTQYF.

This chain links TRBV21-1 with TRBJ1-2; the tabulated D call, TRBD1, remains unverified against the DNA. TRBV21-1 is deemed a pseudogene. CDR3 length: 15 amino acids. CDR3 residues: CASSKGDRLPYGYTF. In nucleotides, the CDR3 is TGTGCCAGCAGCAAAGGTGACAGGCTACCTTATGGCTACACCTTC.

The rearrangement links TRBV5-1 to TRBJ2-3, with D perhaps matching TRBD2 (6 bases). CDR1 SGHRS and CDR2 YFSETQ come from the germline V gene. V lost 2 bases to trimming and J lost 1 base, with 14 bases between them. The CDR3 contains 16 residues. The CDR3 DNA follows: TGCGCCAGCAGCTTAACCCCGTCGGGAGGCACAGATACGCAGTATTTT. This gives the protein CASSLTPSGGTDTQYF. The complete variable domain, with remaining parts taken from reference TRBV5-1 and TRBJ2-3, reads KAGVTQTPRYLIKTRGQQVTLSCSPISGHRSVSWYQQTPGQGLQFLFEYFSETQRNKGNFPGRFSGRQFSNSRSEMNVSTLELGDSALYLCASSLTPSGGTDTQYFGPGTRLTVL.

The genes are TRBV24-1 and TRBJ2-2; 9 nucleotides match TRBD2. The CDR3 totals 18 residues. The germline V gene has CDR1 KGHDR and CDR2 SFDVKD. The V segment lost 0 bases and the J segment 4 bases; nucleotides outside the gene matches: 8. Here the CDR3 DNA reads TGTGCCACCAGTGATTTGCCGGGCAAGCGGGGGGCCACCGGGGAGCTGTTTTTT. Amino acids: CATSDLPGKRGATGELFF.

Only a few counts were recorded for this clonotype. The rearrangement joins TRBV10-3 to TRBJ2-3, with 11 bases matching TRBD2. In germline, CDR1 is ENHRY, CDR2 SYGVKD. This CDR3 is 15 amino acids long. V was pared by 7 bases and J by 6 bases, with 9 bases of the junction left unmatched. For the CDR3, the DNA is TGTGCCATCACCTTTAGCGGGGGGGCCGAGGATACGCAGTATTTT. Amino acids: CAITFSGGAEDTQYF.

This chain joins TRBV2 and TRBJ2-5; 10 bases are a match to TRBD1. The CDR3 has 14 amino acids. Per germline, CDR1 SNHLY and CDR2 FYNNEI. V trimming: 6 bases; J trimming: 3 bases; junction bases outside the gene matches: 4. CDR3 loop: CASSDRGREETQYF. For the CDR3, the DNA is TGTGCCAGCAGCGACAGGGGGCGGGAAGAGACCCAGTACTTC.

Written as DNA, the CDR3 is TGTGCCAGCAGCCAATTTTCCGGACTAGCGGGTCAAGAGACCCAGTACTTC. Protein sequence: CASSQFSGLAGQETQYF. The rearrangement uses TRBV3-1 and TRBJ2-5; 11 positions agree with TRBD2. CDR3 size: 17 residues. V lost 2 bases, J lost 2 bases, and 7 bases stayed unmatched. CDR1 and CDR2 (germline): LGHDT, YNNKEL (reference sequence).

This clonotype was observed a handful of times. V gene TRBV5-1 combines with J gene TRBJ2-1, with D possibly TRBD2 on 6 matching bases. The CDR3 sequence is 13 residues long. Deletions cut 0 bases from V and 5 bases from J, with 6 bases between. Germline CDR1 is SGHRS and CDR2 is YFSETQ. The CDR3 DNA reads TGCGCCAGCAGCTTGGGGGGGGACAATGAGCAGTTCTTC. Its translation is CASSLGGDNEQFF.

This clonotype was seen only a few times. V and J are TRBV6-2 or TRBV6-3 and TRBJ2-7; D gene uncertain. The CDR3 sequence is 13 residues long. Germline V gives CDR1 MNHEY, CDR2 SVGEGT. Trimming took off 0 bases at V and 2 bases at J, with 5 bases between the two ends. The CDR3 DNA sequence: TGTGCCAGCAGTTACTCGAAGCCCTACGAGCAGTACTTC. This translates into CASSYSKPYEQYF.

This clonotype was recorded many times. The J gene is TRBJ2-7, the V gene TRBV7-2; 7 bases fit TRBD2. Germline V gene data show CDR1 as SGHTA and CDR2 as FQGNSA. V shed 4 bases, J shed 3 bases, and the junction held 3 bases outside the gene matches. The CDR3 extends over 13 amino acids. In DNA form, the CDR3 reads TGTGCCAGCAGCTCAGGACTAGACTACGAGCAGTACTTC. Translation: CASSSGLDYEQYF.

This clonotype was found once. The chain employs TRBV27 and TRBJ2-1; D may be TRBD2 (5 bases). The CDR3 totals 18 residues. Germline assignment: CDR1 MNHEY and CDR2 SMNVEV (reference sequence). V lost 3 bases, J lost 0 bases, and 18 bases lay in between. The CDR3 spells CASSLRRRMGSSYNEQFF. CDR3 nucleotide sequence: TGTGCCAGCAGTTTGAGACGGAGGATGGGGAGCTCCTACAATGAGCAGTTCTTC.

CDR3 nucleotide sequence: TGTGCCAGCAGTTACTTGCAGGGATCAACTGAAGCTTTCTTT. Amino acid sequence: CASSYLQGSTEAFF. The chain links TRBV6-5 to TRBJ1-1; TRBD1 is a possible D gene (5 bases). The CDR3 length is 14 residues. Looked up from germline, CDR1 is MNHEY and CDR2 is SVGAGI. Trimming took off 1 base at V and 5 bases at J, with 11 bases between the two ends.

The table lists this clonotype with a few counts. The chain uses TRBV5-1 and TRBJ1-3; D not certain. Trimming left V 2 bases short and J 2 bases short, with 8 bases between. Germline values: CDR1 SGHRS, CDR2 YFSETQ. The CDR3 is made up of 14 amino acids. CDR3 protein: CASSLGNPGNTIYF. CDR3 in DNA: TGCGCCAGCAGCTTAGGGAACCCTGGAAACACCATATATTTT. The variable domain in full, with the rest retrieved from reference TRBV5-1 and TRBJ1-3, is KAGVTQTPRYLIKTRGQQVTLSCSPISGHRSVSWYQQTPGQGLQFLFEYFSETQRNKGNFPGRFSGRQFSNSRSEMNVSTLELGDSALYLCASSLGNPGNTIYFGEGSWLTVV.

This clonotype was counted only a few times. The V call is TRBV7-2, the J call TRBJ2-3, with 11 bases fitting TRBD2. This CDR3 spans 15 amino acids. The J segment lost 5 bases and the V segment lost 3 bases, leaving 4 bases of the junction unmatched. The germline CDR1 and CDR2 sequences are SGHTA and FQGNSA. The CDR3 protein is CASSFTSGSRDTQYF. CDR3 bases: TGTGCCAGCAGCTTCACTAGCGGGAGTAGAGATACGCAGTATTTT. Combining the CDR3 with reference TRBV7-2 and TRBJ2-3 gives the whole variable domain GAGVSQSPSNKVTEKGKDVELRCDPISGHTALYWYRQSLGQGLEFLIYFQGNSAPDKSGLPSDRFSAERTGGSVSTLTIQRTQQEDSAVYLCASSFTSGSRDTQYFGPGTRLTVL.

This clonotype occurred a few times. This chain uses TRBV15 with TRBJ1-4; no firm D call. V gave up 0 bases and J gave up 7 bases, with 6 bases separating them. The CDR3 spans 13 residues. Germline V lookup: CDR1 LNHNV, CDR2 YYDKDF (reference sequence). The CDR3 bases are TGTGCCACCAGCAGAGAACGGAGTGAAAAACTGTTTTTT. Translated, it gives CATSRERSEKLFF.

In its sample, this clonotype was seen a few times. The V and J genes are TRBV25-1 and TRBJ2-2, with 12 bases that match TRBD2. The CDR3 extends over 17 amino acids. V lost 1 base to trimming and J lost 6 bases; unmatched junction nucleotides: 6. In germline, CDR1 is MGHDK, CDR2 SYGVNS. This CDR3 is CASSESSSGGAAGELFF. DNA of the CDR3: TGTGCCAGCAGTGAATCCTCTAGCGGGGGGGCAGCCGGGGAGCTGTTTTTT.

The sample holds a few counts of this clonotype. The CDR3 spells CASSPPTGSDGSETQYF. CDR3 nucleotide sequence: TGTGCCAGCTCACCACCGACAGGGAGCGATGGATCGGAGACCCAGTACTTC. The chain has TRBV18 and TRBJ2-5; 7 bases line up with TRBD1. CDR1 is KGHSH, CDR2 LQKENI, per germline. The V segment lost 0 bases and the J segment 5 bases; nucleotides outside the gene matches: 12. The length of the CDR3 is 17 residues.